This paragraph reports one T cell receptor beta chain. Antigen unknown. CDR3 length: 17 residues. Germline CDR1 and CDR2: MNHEY and SVGEGT. Unmatched junction bases numbered 6, after V lost 6 bases and J lost 0 bases. TCRdb recomputed calls from the RT-PCR reads with MiXCR, one row per CDR3 protein. The sample has roughly 500,000 distinct CDR3 sequences; approximately 24% are singletons. These data originate in a study of response to subunit inactivated influenza vaccine. Study-wide results and caveats: Seasonal influenza vaccination, on each occasion, was suggested by the authors to recruit few new T cells.

V is TRBV6-2 or TRBV6-3 and J is TRBJ2-6; 9 bases are a match to TRBD1. This receptor was taken from a man aged 45-65 years who received an inactivated influenza vaccine. The sample consisted of CD4+ T cells sorted from PBMCs, taken more than 4 days after vaccination. CDR3: CASRLGQGPSGANVLTF. The CDR3 DNA sequence: TGTGCCAGCAGATTGGGACAGGGTCCCTCTGGGGCCAACGTCCTGACTTTC.